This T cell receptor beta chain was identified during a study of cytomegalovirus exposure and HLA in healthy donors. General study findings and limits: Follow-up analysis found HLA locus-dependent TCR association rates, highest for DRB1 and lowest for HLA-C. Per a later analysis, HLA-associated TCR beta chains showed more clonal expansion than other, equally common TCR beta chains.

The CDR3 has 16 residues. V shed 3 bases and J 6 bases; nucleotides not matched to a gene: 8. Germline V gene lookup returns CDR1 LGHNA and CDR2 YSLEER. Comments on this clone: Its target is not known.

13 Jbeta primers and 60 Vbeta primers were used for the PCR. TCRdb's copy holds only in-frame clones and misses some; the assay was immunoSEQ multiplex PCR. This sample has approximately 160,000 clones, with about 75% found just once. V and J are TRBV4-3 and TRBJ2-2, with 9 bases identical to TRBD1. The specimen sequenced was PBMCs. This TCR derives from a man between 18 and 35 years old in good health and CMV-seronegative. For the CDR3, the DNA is TGCGCCAGCAGCCAGAGGACAGGGGATTTTCCCGGGGAGCTGTTTTTT. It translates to CASSQRTGDFPGELFF.